Here is one T cell receptor beta chain with its context. Its antigen is not identified. The CDR3 sequence is 15 residues long. The trim removed 1 base at V and 0 bases at J, leaving 0 bases unmatched. Germline V lookup: CDR1 LGHNA, CDR2 YNFKEQ. The treatment is: roughly ten-day PBMC culture with coronavirus spike peptide pools or control peptides (ViraFEST assay). Cultures got half-medium changes with IL-2 on days 3 and 7. Scientists ran DNA taken from cultured CD4+ T cells through the Oncomine TCR Beta short-read assay for sequencing. One entry per CDR3 protein results from TCRdb running MiXCR on the PCR reads. Counted here are under 15,000 distinct CDR3 sequences, 45% to 50% occurring once; the ten biggest clones make up about 21%. This sample was included in a study of vaccination and CD4 T cells after COVID-19. Looking at the study overall: Spike peptides, overlapping and drawn from SARS-CoV-2, HCoV-NL63, HCoV-OC43 and HCoV-229E, were used to stimulate cells. Controls had a CEFX pool, an HIV-1 Nef pool, or no peptide added.

General study results and limits: The median SARS-CoV-2-reactive clonotype number increased from around 20 to 38, without statistical significance.

The J gene is TRBJ2-7, the V gene TRBV4-2; 10 bases match TRBD2. The receptor's source is a human donor who had recovered from COVID-19. Sequenced material: CD4+ T cells from blood, cultured in vitro. DNA of the CDR3: TGTGCCAGCAGCCAAGGACTAGCGGGCTCCTACGAGCAGTACTTC. Its translation is CASSQGLAGSYEQYF.